The T cell receptor beta chain described here comes from a study of CD8 T cells in Susac syndrome. The overall study: Clinically active disease was present in more than five of the sequenced Susac syndrome patients. Eight or nine of these patients were in remission. Intravenous immunoglobulin alone or corticosteroids were being given to patients with Susac syndrome at blood draw, unless they were therapy-naive.

CDR3 length equals 15 residues. Trimming at V came to 6 bases and at J to 2 bases, leaving 8 bases not matched to a gene. Germline V gene lookup returns CDR1 DFQATT and CDR2 SNEGSKA (reference sequence). RNA, at about 0.45 to 1 ug, was reverse transcribed with random hexamers. Amplification of TCR beta CDR3 across 54 Vbeta and 13 Jbeta was performed with immunoSEQ multiplex PCR. TCRdb re-analysed the immunoSEQ multiplex PCR reads in MiXCR, keeping a single row per CDR3 protein. This table has under 200,000 distinct CDR3 sequences, more than 85% appearing once. This TCR was recovered from a human donor with Susac syndrome. The sample comprised CD4+ T cells from PBMCs. The chain couples TRBV20-1 to TRBJ2-3, with 10 bases aligning to TRBD2. CDR3 in DNA: TGCAGTGCCGTCCGGAGCGGGAGGGTCACAGATACGCAGTATTTT. Translation gives CSAVRSGRVTDTQYF.